The clone carrying this T cell receptor (beta chain) was recorded at least ten times. RNA transcripts served as the template for amplifying TCR beta CDR3 regions. The HTBI primer set drove a first-round RT-PCR of the TCR CDR3. TCRdb re-derived calls from the multiplex PCR reads in MiXCR, one entry per CDR3 protein. The table records some 180,000 distinct CDR3 sequences, less than 20% of them present only once. The entry originates in a study of T cells in Graves' hyperthyroidism and ophthalmopathy. Sequenced: blood. The receptor was isolated from a woman in her fifties or sixties with Graves' hyperthyroidism.

The CDR3 reads CASSLGTDNSPLHF. Written as DNA, the CDR3 is TGTGCCAGCAGCCTCGGGACAGATAATTCACCCCTCCACTTT. The J gene is TRBJ1-6, the V gene TRBV7-6; 7 nucleotides align to TRBD1. Germline CDR1 reads SGHVS; CDR2 reads FNYEAQ. V lost 5 bases, J lost 5 bases, and 3 bases stayed unmatched. This CDR3 comprises 14 residues.